This TCR beta chain was sequenced for a study of cytomegalovirus exposure and HLA in healthy donors. General study results and limits: Previously analyzed data showed that most TCR beta V segments were productive at a frequency of about 90% or about 30%.

Germline V gives CDR1 SGHTA, CDR2 FQGNSA. The V and J ends lost 1 base and 1 base, in that order; junction bases with no gene match: 4. The CDR3 covers 18 residues. For this clone: Antigen: not known.

A multiplex PCR was run with 60 Vbeta primers and 13 Jbeta primers. Profiled with immunoSEQ multiplex PCR; TCRdb holds only in-frame clones, not every one. Seen here are about 190,000 clones, 81% observed once, and the top ten hold approximately 2%. The chain has TRBV7-2 and TRBJ2-2; 12 bases align to TRBD2. The receptor's source is a man in his late teens or twenties in good health and CMV-seronegative. Sequencing was performed on PBMCs. The CDR3 reads CASSLGASGGGNTGELFF. CDR3 DNA sequence: TGTGCCAGCAGCTTAGGGGCTAGCGGGGGGGGGAACACCGGGGAGCTGTTTTTT.